This T cell receptor (beta chain) was recovered during a study of tumor-infiltrating lymphocytes in primary liver carcinoma (dated by TCRdb to 2017 to 2019). Regarding the research as a whole: Four to six patients with histopathologically diagnosed primary liver carcinoma underwent surgical resection in China between 2015 and March 2016. Across five regions of each liver tumor, along with adjacent normal tissue and blood, the study brought together TCRbeta repertoire sequencing, expression microarrays and whole-exome sequencing. A total of around 35 specimens from 5 patients went through TCRbeta repertoire sequencing, namely 25 tumor regions, 5 adjacent noncancerous liver tissues and 5 peripheral blood samples. High reproducibility was observed for the technical replicate repertoires, with mean shared-clone rates approximately 0.9 and correlation coefficients above 0.98. The five patients, three men and two women aged 30 to 69 years, had hepatocellular carcinoma (four) or combined HCC and intrahepatic cholangiocarcinoma (one). Each sample produced about 3.5 to 7.13 million productive TCRbeta reads, and read depth showed no significant difference between tissue types. The tumors of the five patients were staged as T1-T3 N0M0, with maximum diameters ranging from about 4.2 to 10 cm.

RNA from unsorted whole blood was extracted with TRIzol reagent, and germline DNA was obtained with the DNeasy Blood & Tissue kit. Chronic HBV infection was present in the patients, and the patients were treatment-naive at sampling. Before surgery, four milliliters of peripheral blood were drawn into K2EDTA tubes. Study-wide findings and limitations: The study included only four to six patients, and the authors note findings should be validated in a larger study. A significantly larger repertoire fraction was made up by the top 250 clones in tumors than in blood (p = 0.039). Comparison of CD4+ and CD8+ T cell repertoires was precluded by the use of bulk unsorted samples. Consistent with antigen-driven expansion, pairs of tumor regions showed higher repertoire overlap (mean around 36%) than either tumor-adjacent pairs (about 17%) or tumor-blood pairs (about 14%). Because sequencing covered only the TCR beta chain and unpaired alpha chains were not captured, true repertoire diversity is likely underestimated.

Using a constant-region primer and ProtoScript II reverse transcriptase, TCRbeta-specific cDNA was reverse-transcribed from about 540 ng total RNA. TCRbeta libraries were built with three nested multiplex PCR rounds, a slightly modified ARM-PCR procedure. Multiplex TRBV1-TRBV30 forward primers and a Cbeta reverse primer were used in the first two PCR rounds, each of which was run for around 10 cycles. Sample barcodes and Illumina adapters were added in a final 25-cycle PCR with Deep VentR polymerase. Before sequencing, amplicons between 200 and 500 bp were purified from gel using a QIAquick gel extraction kit. TCRbeta amplicons were sequenced on an Illumina HiSeq 2500 with 250-bp paired-end reads. Regarding the original processing steps: To recover full CDR3 sequences, reads were quality-trimmed using Trimmomatic v0.33 and paired reads were then merged using FLASH v1.2.11. V, D and J germline segments were assigned to the rearranged TCRbeta sequences using MiGEC v1.2.1b. VDJtools v1.0.0 computed clonotype statistics and Shannon-Wiener diversity indices. Except for diversity analysis, only the 250 most abundant clonotypes of each sample were used in subsequent analyses to reduce sampling bias. TCRdb itself trimmed the public reads at Q25 with fastp, ran MiXCR and retained productive beta chains. Every distinct CDR3 protein forms one entry, paired with its most common genes and DNA. The authors' filters were not applied to this entry. This sample lists 180,000 or so distinct CDR3 sequences; about 55% were detected once. The ten largest clones capture approximately 65% of the sample.

On this clonotype itself: Its antigen is still unknown. It has no much larger one-base neighbor in the sample; base qualities were not kept.

The germline V gene specifies ENHRY as CDR1 and SYGVKD as CDR2. V trim: 6 bases; J trim: 0 bases; unmatched bases: 5. Including cysteine and phenylalanine, the CDR3 has 16 amino acids. Kept here is only the CDR3 DNA, which spans 48 bases and is read in frame from base 1. The origin of this receptor is a man aged 35-49 years with primary liver carcinoma and hepatitis B virus infection. The sequence links TRBV10-3 to TRBJ2-3, with 11 bases in between that match TRBD2. Material for sequencing was peripheral blood. The DNA reads as follows: TGTGCCATCAGGGGGACTAGCGGAACTAGCACAGATACGCAGTATTTT. This is translated as CAIRGTSGTSTDTQYF.